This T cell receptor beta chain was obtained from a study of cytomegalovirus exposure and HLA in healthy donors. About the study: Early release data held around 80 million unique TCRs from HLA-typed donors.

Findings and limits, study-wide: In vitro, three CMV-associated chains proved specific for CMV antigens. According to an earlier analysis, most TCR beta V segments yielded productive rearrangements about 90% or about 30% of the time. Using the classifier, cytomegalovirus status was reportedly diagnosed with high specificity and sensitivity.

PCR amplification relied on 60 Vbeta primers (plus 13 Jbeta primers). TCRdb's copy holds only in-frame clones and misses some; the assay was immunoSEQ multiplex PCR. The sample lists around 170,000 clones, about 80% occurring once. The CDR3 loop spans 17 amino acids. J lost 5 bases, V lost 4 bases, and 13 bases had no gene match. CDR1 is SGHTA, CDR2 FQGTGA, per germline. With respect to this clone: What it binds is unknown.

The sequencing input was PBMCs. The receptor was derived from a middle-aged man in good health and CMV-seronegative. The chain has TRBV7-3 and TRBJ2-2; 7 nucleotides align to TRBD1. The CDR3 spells CASSSTVTSQGTGELFF. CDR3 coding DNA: TGTGCCAGCAGCTCTACTGTTACTTCACAGGGGACCGGGGAGCTGTTTTTT.